This T cell receptor beta chain appears in the sequencing data of a study of identical twins. Via MiXCR, TCRdb re-called the 5' RACE reads, giving one row per CDR3 protein. The sample includes more than 1.5 million distinct CDR3 sequences, about 32% of them seen just once. The sample holds a few counts of this clonotype. CDR3 length equals 13 residues. The chain employs TRBV21-1 and TRBJ2-5; the table's D call of TRBD1 was not tested on the DNA. TRBV21-1 is a known pseudogene. The TCR was taken from a newborn girl in good health. The specimen sequenced was cord blood. The CDR3 loop reads CASSKGGWETQYF. The DNA for the CDR3 is TGTGCCAGCAGCAAAGGGGGCTGGGAGACCCAGTACTTC.